The 17 T cell receptor beta chains listed next were all sequenced from one sample in a study of blood T cells in healthy people across ages. Then a second PCR, running about 6 to 11 cycles, was carried out with a sample-barcoded 5' primer and a J-beta primer mix. In TCRdb, the 5' RACE reads were re-called with MiXCR into one record per CDR3 protein. The sample lists around 1,500,000 distinct CDR3 sequences, around two fifths occurring once. Sequencing was done on a sample of blood. Receptors originate from a woman younger than 30 in good health.

This clonotype occurred many times. The chain employs TRBV25-1 and TRBJ2-3; the D gene is possibly TRBD1 (5 bases). The CDR3 covers 14 residues. The V end was cut by 10 bases, the J end by 0 bases, with 14 bases between. The germline V gene encodes CDR1 MGHDK and CDR2 SYGVNS. The CDR3 loop reads CATSGPSSTDTQYF. CDR3 in DNA: TGTGCCACCTCAGGGCCCTCTAGCACAGATACGCAGTATTTT. The complete variable domain, with remaining parts taken from reference TRBV25-1 and TRBJ2-3, reads EADIYQTPRYLVIGTGKKITLECSQTMGHDKMYWYQQDPGMELHLIHYSYGVNSTEKGDLSSESTVSRIRTEHFPLTLESARPSHTSQYLCATSGPSSTDTQYFGPGTRLTVL.

This clonotype was seen many times. The chain carries TRBV6-6 and TRBJ2-7; 9 bases align to TRBD2. CDR3 size: 16 residues. V shed 2 bases and J 5 bases; nucleotides not matched to a gene: 10. Looked up from germline, CDR1 is MNHNY and CDR2 is SVGAGI (reference sequence). CDR3 nucleotides: TGTGCCAGCAGTTACCTAGTAGCGGGGGTGAGAAACGAGCAGTACTTC. Translation: CASSYLVAGVRNEQYF.

This chain links TRBV7-2 with TRBJ2-1; weak D call: TRBD1 (5 bases). This CDR3 has 15 amino acids. V dropped 0 bases and J dropped 3 bases, with 9 bases sitting between them. In germline, CDR1 is SGHTA, CDR2 FQGNSA. This CDR3 reads CASSLAAGHYNEQFF. The CDR3 nucleotides are TGTGCCAGCAGCTTAGCGGCAGGGCACTACAATGAGCAGTTCTTC.

The chain is built from TRBV20-1 and TRBJ2-1, with 10 bases matching TRBD2. The CDR3 spans 15 residues. Germline loops: CDR1 DFQATT, CDR2 SNEGSKA (reference sequence). J lost 3 bases, V lost 3 bases, and 5 bases had no gene match. The CDR3 DNA follows: TGCAGTGCTAGCCCCAGCGGGAGGGTCTACAATGAGCAGTTCTTC. Translated, it gives CSASPSGRVYNEQFF.

This clonotype has a handful of counts. V usage is TRBV7-2 and J usage is TRBJ2-7, with TRBD1 matching over 9 bases. The CDR3 spans 15 residues. The V and J ends lost 4 bases and 1 base, in that order; junction bases with no gene match: 5. The germline gives CDR1 SGHTA, CDR2 FQGNSA. DNA for the CDR3: TGTGCCAGCAGCTGGGGAGGGACAGGGTCCTACGAGCAGTACTTC. This sequence encodes CASSWGGTGSYEQYF.

Points on this clonotype: At one end, the junction sequence differs from germline, possibly due to a read error. The gene calls are TRBV15 and TRBJ1-2, with D tentatively TRBD1 (6 bases). The CDR3 is 14 amino acids. CDR1 and CDR2 (germline): LNHNV, YYDKDF (reference sequence). CDR3: CATRGGQKNYGCTF. The CDR3 DNA reads TGTGCCACCAGAGGGGGGCAGAAAAACTATGGCTGCACCTTC.

This clonotype was counted a few times. This chain links TRBV7-8 with TRBJ2-7; D is unclear. This CDR3 contains 15 residues. CDR1 SGHVS and CDR2 FQNEAQ come from the germline V gene. Trimming stripped 1 base from V and 6 bases from J, with 16 bases between. The CDR3 DNA reads as TGTGCCAGCAGCTTAGGAGGTTGGGCCGAGAGCGAGCAGTACTTC. Translated, it gives CASSLGGWAESEQYF.

V and J are TRBV3-1 and TRBJ1-2; D possibly corresponds to TRBD1 (6 bases). Germline V lookup: CDR1 LGHDT, CDR2 YNNKEL (reference sequence). The CDR3 sequence is 14 residues long. V lost 3 bases, J lost 7 bases, and 15 bases lay in between. CDR3 nucleotides: TGTGCCAGCAGCCACGAACCCCGGGGGCTTGGCTACACCTTC. It translates to CASSHEPRGLGYTF. Full variable domain (remainder filled in from reference TRBV3-1 and TRBJ1-2): DTAVSQTPKYLVTQMGNDKSIKCEQNLGHDTMYWYKQDSKKFLKIMFSYNNKELIINETVPNRFSPKSPDKAHLNLHINSLELGDSAVYFCASSHEPRGLGYTFGSGTRLTVV.

This clonotype was recorded a few times. The chain employs TRBV20-1 and TRBJ2-7; TRBD1 matches 10 bases. With V trimmed by 4 bases and J by 6 bases, 6 bases remained unmatched. Germline V lookup: CDR1 DFQATT, CDR2 SNEGSKA (reference sequence). There are 13 residues in the CDR3. CDR3 sequence reads: CSATGTGVSEQYF. CDR3 nucleotides: TGCAGTGCTACCGGGACAGGGGTTTCCGAGCAGTACTTC.

This clonotype was picked up many times. The rearrangement joins TRBV4-2 to TRBJ2-3; 9 bases map to TRBD2. Germline CDR1 is LGHNA and CDR2 is YNFKEQ. This CDR3 is built from 16 residues. Trimming removed 0 bases from V and 5 bases from J; junction bases left unmatched: 6. In nucleotides, the CDR3 is TGTGCCAGCAGCCAAGATCTCGCGGGAGGGCAAGATACGCAGTATTTT. Protein sequence: CASSQDLAGGQDTQYF.

The chain has TRBV7-9 and TRBJ1-1; a weak D match, TRBD1 (6 bases). Trimming shortened V by 2 bases and J by 4 bases, and 17 bases separated the two germline ends. Germline values: CDR1 SEHNR, CDR2 FQNEAQ (reference sequence). This CDR3 comprises 16 residues. The CDR3, as DNA: TGTGCCAGCAGCTTAAAGGGGGTGGGGGGTGGCACTGAAGCTTTCTTT. Encoded protein: CASSLKGVGGGTEAFF.

In its sample, this clonotype was seen a few times. This sequence joins TRBV5-1 and TRBJ2-3; a possible D gene is TRBD2 (6 bases). V was pared by 6 bases and J by 1 base, with 15 bases between. The germline V gene encodes CDR1 SGHRS and CDR2 YFSETQ. The CDR3 extends over 15 amino acids. In nucleotides, the CDR3 is TGCGCCAGCACCCGGGACCCTAGCGGCACAGATACGCAGTATTTT. Translated: CASTRDPSGTDTQYF.

The chain uses TRBV11-2 and TRBJ2-3; tentatively, D is TRBD2 (5 bases). The germline V and J ends were trimmed by 2 bases and 4 bases, with 10 bases remaining between them. This CDR3 spans 14 amino acids. Per germline, CDR1 SGHAT and CDR2 FQNNGV. DNA for the CDR3: TGTGCCAGCAGCTTACCTACTAGTCCAGATACGCAGTATTTT. It specifies CASSLPTSPDTQYF.

This rearrangement joins TRBV7-3 to TRBJ1-5; D is perhaps TRBD1 (6 bases). Germline V gives CDR1 SGHTA, CDR2 FQGTGA. The CDR3 has 13 amino acids. Between the trimmed V and J ends, which lost 5 bases and 9 bases, there was a span of 14 bases. In nucleotides, the CDR3 is TGTGCCAGCAGCCGGGTACAGGGTTCGCCCCAGCATTTT. This sequence encodes CASSRVQGSPQHF.

This clonotype was counted many times. A single base separates this from a much larger clone, so it may be a read error. The rearrangement joins TRBV7-3 to TRBJ1-1; unclear D gene. The V end lost 5 bases, the J end lost 2 bases, and 15 bases lay between the germline ends. Germline V CDR1 and CDR2: SGHTA, FQGTGA. The CDR3 consists of 15 residues. Here the CDR3 DNA reads TGTGCCAGCAGCCTCGCGGACGGATTAAACACTGAAGCTTTCTTT. It yields the protein CASSLADGLNTEAFF.

This chain connects TRBV14 to TRBJ2-4; perhaps TRBD2 as D (5 bases). The V and J ends lost 4 bases and 13 bases respectively, with 23 bases between them. Germline loops: CDR1 SGHDN, CDR2 FVKESK. CDR3 size: 15 residues. The chain's CDR3 is CASSPGGSLTFGQYF. The CDR3 coding sequence is TGTGCCAGCAGCCCAGGAGGTTCTCTCACATTCGGGCAGTACTTC.

In this sample, this clonotype turned up once. The chain combines TRBV5-5 with TRBJ1-4, with unresolved D. Trimming shortened V by 4 bases and J by 5 bases, and 6 bases separated the two germline ends. The CDR3 sequence is 12 residues long. In germline, CDR1 is SGHKS, CDR2 YYEKEE (reference sequence). This chain's CDR3 is CASSHTNEKLFF. The CDR3 DNA reads as TGTGCCAGCAGCCACACGAATGAAAAACTGTTTTTT.